This passage covers 31 T cell receptor beta chains from one sample sequenced in a study of technical replicates of blood from a few donors. Some clones are missing from TCRdb's copy, which holds only in-frame ones; the method was immunoSEQ multiplex PCR. The sample has about 99,000 clones, roughly 96% seen once; the top ten hold more than 0.2%. Sequencing was performed on T cells isolated from PBMCs. The receptors come from a human donor in good health.

This clone showed up just once. The chain is built from TRBV15 and TRBJ2-7; perhaps TRBD1 as D (6 bases). This CDR3 is built from 14 residues. Trimming removed 4 bases from V and 2 bases from J, with 12 bases in between. CDR1 is LNHNV and CDR2 is YYDKDF in the germline V gene (reference sequence). CDR3: CATSTRDIPYEQYF. CDR3 coding DNA: TGTGCCACCAGCACCCGGGACATTCCCTACGAGCAGTACTTC.

The chain combines TRBV6-1 with TRBJ1-5; D unresolved. The CDR3 is 13 residues long. V was cut by 4 bases and J by 4 bases, with 8 bases left in between. Germline CDR1 is MNHNS and CDR2 is SASEGT. The CDR3 DNA sequence: TGTGCCAGCAGTGTTGAGGTAAATCAGCCCCAGCATTTT. Translated: CASSVEVNQPQHF.

The V gene is TRBV5-4, the J gene TRBJ1-2; no clear D gene. V shed 3 bases and J shed 1 base, with 13 bases lying between them. CDR1 and CDR2 (germline): SGHNT, YYREEE (reference sequence). CDR3 length: 15 residues. As DNA, the CDR3 is TGTGCCAGCAGCTCCCCTTTGGAGGGTAACTATGGCTACACCTTC. Translation: CASSSPLEGNYGYTF. The complete variable domain, with remaining parts taken from reference TRBV5-4 and TRBJ1-2, reads ETGVTQSPTHLIKTRGQQVTLRCSSQSGHNTVSWYQQALGQGPQFIFQYYREEENGRGNFPPRFSGLQFPNYSSELNVNALELDDSALYLCASSSPLEGNYGYTFGSGTRLTVV.

This chain uses TRBV10-2 with TRBJ1-2, with 8 bases matching TRBD1. The CDR3 spans 16 residues. The V gene end was trimmed by 8 bases and the J gene end by 4 bases; junction bases not matched to a gene: 15. The germline V gene has CDR1 WSHSY and CDR2 SAAADI. The CDR3 DNA reads as TGCGCCAGCTATGGGGTACAGACAGGGGATTCCTATGGCTACACCTTC. This gives the protein CASYGVQTGDSYGYTF.

The chain is built from TRBV30 and TRBJ2-1; 8 bases agree with TRBD2. The germline gives CDR1 GTSNPN, CDR2 SVGIG (reference sequence). V gave up 5 bases and J gave up 6 bases; unmatched junction bases: 21. The length of the CDR3 is 18 residues. CDR3 region: CAWAKRLRLAGGRNEQFF. The DNA for the CDR3 is TGTGCCTGGGCGAAACGACTTCGGTTGGCGGGGGGACGCAATGAGCAGTTCTTC.

The J gene is TRBJ2-2, the V gene TRBV7-6; D is possibly TRBD2 (5 bases). The CDR3 is made up of 16 amino acids. Trimming took off 5 bases at V and 4 bases at J, with 17 bases between the two ends. Looked up from germline, CDR1 is SGHVS and CDR2 is FNYEAQ. The chain's CDR3 is CASSQFEGWGTGELFF. CDR3 in DNA: TGTGCCAGCAGCCAATTCGAGGGATGGGGCACCGGGGAGCTGTTTTTT.

The CDR3 nucleotides are TGTGCCAGCAGCCGAGACAGGGTAGACGATACGCAGTATTTT. Its translation is CASSRDRVDDTQYF. J is TRBJ2-3 and V is TRBV7-6; 7 bases line up with TRBD1. The J segment lost 6 bases and the V segment lost 5 bases, leaving 8 bases of the junction unmatched. The length of the CDR3 is 14 residues. CDR1 is SGHVS, CDR2 FNYEAQ, per germline.

The chain employs TRBV19 and TRBJ1-5; 8 positions match TRBD1. The CDR3 is made up of 15 amino acids. Trimming took 6 bases from V and 4 from J; bases not matched to a gene: 8. Per germline, CDR1 LNHDA and CDR2 SQIVND (reference sequence). CDR3 amino acids: CASRDRTGQNQPQHF. Written as DNA, the CDR3 is TGTGCCAGTAGAGACCGGACAGGGCAGAATCAGCCCCAGCATTTT. Supplemented by reference TRBV19 and TRBJ1-5, the full variable domain reads DGGITQSPKYLFRKEGQNVTLSCEQNLNHDAMYWYRQDPGQGLRLIYYSQIVNDFQKGDIAEGYSVSREKKESFPLTVTSAQKNPTAFYLCASRDRTGQNQPQHFGDGTRLSIL.

The chain links TRBV30 to TRBJ1-1, with D maybe TRBD1 (5 bases). This CDR3 has 11 residues. V lost 2 bases, J lost 5 bases, and 6 bases lay in between. CDR1 GTSNPN and CDR2 SVGIG come from the germline V gene (reference sequence). CDR3 in amino acids: CAWSQGTEAFF. The CDR3 DNA is TGTGCCTGGAGTCAGGGTACTGAAGCTTTCTTT.

The rearrangement uses TRBV5-1 and TRBJ1-1; maybe TRBD1 (5 bases). This CDR3 has 12 residues. V was pared by 2 bases and J by 9 bases, with 11 bases between. Germline CDR1 is SGHRS and CDR2 is YFSETQ. The CDR3 reads CASSFQGGKAFF. The CDR3 region has the DNA TGCGCCAGCAGCTTTCAGGGAGGGAAAGCTTTCTTT.

V is TRBV15 and J is TRBJ2-1; a possible D gene is TRBD2 (5 bases). This CDR3 spans 16 amino acids. Germline V gene lookup returns CDR1 LNHNV and CDR2 YYDKDF (reference sequence). Trimming pared 0 bases from V and 8 bases from J, leaving 17 bases between. The CDR3: CATSRDKTTRGYEQFF. Here the CDR3 DNA reads TGTGCCACCAGCAGAGATAAAACTACACGCGGGTATGAGCAGTTCTTC.

Comment on this clone: In the same sample, other DNA sequences code for this CDR3. V is TRBV4-1 and J is TRBJ2-7; perhaps TRBD1 as D (6 bases). V lost 3 bases and J 4 bases, leaving 16 bases between the germline ends. Germline V gene sequence: CDR1 MGHRA, CDR2 YSYEKL. The CDR3 covers 15 residues. The CDR3 bases are TGCGCCAGCAGCCAGGTGGTCGGACAGTCGTACGAGCAGTACTTC. Protein sequence: CASSQVVGQSYEQYF.

The chain carries TRBV19 and TRBJ2-3; D is possibly TRBD2 (6 bases). This CDR3 is built from 18 residues. Trimming removed 3 bases from V and 2 bases from J, with 21 bases in between. The V gene's germline CDR1 is LNHDA and CDR2 SQIVND (reference sequence). CDR3 nucleotides: TGTGCCAGTAGTATGTCAGTGAAGTCGACGGGGGACACAGATACGCAGTATTTT. It encodes CASSMSVKSTGDTDTQYF.

The J gene is TRBJ2-2, the V gene TRBV5-1; D is ambiguous. The CDR3 is 15 residues long. With 0 bases removed from V and 0 bases from J, the gap between germline ends came to 6 bases. Per the germline V gene, CDR1 is SGHRS and CDR2 is YFSETQ. The DNA of the CDR3 is TGCGCCAGCAGCTTGGTCGGGTCGAACACCGGGGAGCTGTTTTTT. Translating it yields CASSLVGSNTGELFF.

This rearrangement joins TRBV19 to TRBJ2-1; no definite D call. Germline V gives CDR1 LNHDA, CDR2 SQIVND (reference sequence). V was pared by 2 bases and J by 5 bases, with 7 bases between. The CDR3 runs 13 residues. CDR3 region: CASSILSDNEQFF. In DNA form, the CDR3 reads TGTGCCAGTAGTATATTAAGCGACAATGAGCAGTTCTTC.

The V gene is TRBV5-8, the J gene TRBJ1-1; D call uncertain. Germline values: CDR1 SGHTS, CDR2 YDEGEE. Trimming took off 1 base at V and 11 bases at J, with 27 bases between the two ends. The CDR3 covers 17 residues. The chain's CDR3 is CASSLSRSIFPQHNAFF. The CDR3 DNA reads as TGTGCCAGCAGCTTGTCGAGGTCGATCTTCCCTCAGCACAATGCTTTCTTT.

The chain has TRBV7-6 and TRBJ1-1, with TRBD1 matching 8 bases. The CDR3 covers 17 residues. In germline, CDR1 is SGHVS, CDR2 FNYEAQ. The V and J ends lost 5 bases and 0 bases, in that order; junction bases with no gene match: 11. CDR3 in DNA: TGTGCCAGCAGCCCCCGTTATGCAGGGGGCATGAACACTGAAGCTTTCTTT. Translating gives CASSPRYAGGMNTEAFF.

The chain links TRBV15 to TRBJ2-1; 7 nucleotides line up with TRBD1. This CDR3 has 15 amino acids. CDR1 is LNHNV, CDR2 YYDKDF, per germline (reference sequence). The ends lost 5 bases at V and 5 bases at J; junction bases unmatched: 9. The CDR3 spells CATSGTADSNNEQFF. The CDR3 DNA reads TGTGCCACCAGCGGGACAGCCGATTCCAACAATGAGCAGTTCTTC.

The V and J genes are TRBV6-1 and TRBJ1-2, with 7 bases lining up with TRBD1. Germline V lookup: CDR1 MNHNS, CDR2 SASEGT. J was trimmed by 2 bases and V by 0 bases; bases with no gene match: 12. The CDR3 sequence is 18 residues long. Here the CDR3 reads CASSEAQGNPGGNYGYTF. The CDR3 DNA is TGTGCCAGCAGTGAAGCGCAGGGCAACCCAGGGGGGAACTATGGCTACACCTTC.

The V call is TRBV4-1, the J call TRBJ1-3, with D uncertain. V was clipped by 4 bases and J by 7 bases, with 17 bases between them. The CDR3 is 15 amino acids. CDR1 and CDR2 (germline): MGHRA, YSYEKL. The DNA of the CDR3 is TGCGCCAGCAGCCCCGAGGGAGCACTACGGAACACCATATATTTT. It encodes CASSPEGALRNTIYF.

This chain joins TRBV6-1 and TRBJ2-5; the D gene is possibly TRBD1 (5 bases). The length of the CDR3 is 14 residues. The germline V gene has CDR1 MNHNS and CDR2 SASEGT. The V end was cut by 7 bases, the J end by 5 bases, with 17 bases between. CDR3 in amino acids: CASIEAQGGETQYF. CDR3 DNA sequence: TGTGCCAGCATCGAGGCTCAGGGTGGGGAGACCCAGTACTTC.

This chain connects TRBV7-2 to TRBJ2-1, with 11 bases lining up with TRBD1. Germline assignment: CDR1 SGHTA and CDR2 FQGNSA. Trimming removed 3 bases from V and 10 bases from J; junction bases left unmatched: 11. This CDR3 contains 16 residues. The CDR3 loop is CASSLGQGGSPSEQFF. CDR3 sequence (DNA): TGTGCCAGCAGCTTGGGACAGGGGGGATCCCCCAGCGAGCAGTTCTTC. Complete variable domain (other parts from reference TRBV7-2 and TRBJ2-1): GAGVSQSPSNKVTEKGKDVELRCDPISGHTALYWYRQSLGQGLEFLIYFQGNSAPDKSGLPSDRFSAERTGGSVSTLTIQRTQQEDSAVYLCASSLGQGGSPSEQFFGPGTRLTVL.

The chain couples TRBV2 to TRBJ1-1; D unresolved. Germline-derived CDR1 and CDR2 are SNHLY and FYNNEI. Trimming removed 6 bases at V and 6 bases at J, with 14 bases between. This CDR3 has 13 amino acids. The DNA of the CDR3 is TGTGCCAGCAGCGAGGAGGGAATTCCTGAAGCTTTCTTT. This sequence encodes CASSEEGIPEAFF.

The rearrangement uses TRBV6-5 and TRBJ2-3; a possible D gene is TRBD1 (5 bases). CDR1 and CDR2 (germline): MNHEY, SVGAGI. Trimming removed 7 bases from V and 6 bases from J, with 17 bases in between. The CDR3 runs 14 residues. The CDR3 DNA sequence: TGTGCCAGCAAGGCAGGGCCAACAGTCGATACGCAGTATTTT. It codes for CASKAGPTVDTQYF.

The rearrangement links TRBV4-2 to TRBJ2-7, with 8 positions matching TRBD1. The CDR3 runs 15 residues. The V gene end was trimmed by 0 bases and the J gene end by 6 bases; junction bases not matched to a gene: 7. CDR1 LGHNA and CDR2 YNFKEQ come from the germline V gene. The CDR3 sequence is CASSQDSQGVSEQYF. In DNA form, the CDR3 reads TGTGCCAGCAGCCAAGATTCACAGGGGGTGTCCGAGCAGTACTTC.

The CDR3 reads CASSSLVVAVVPPDTQYF. The CDR3 region has the DNA TGTGCCAGCAGCTCCCTAGTCGTAGCGGTGGTGCCCCCGGATACGCAGTATTTT. V usage is TRBV7-2 and J usage is TRBJ2-3, with a tentative D call TRBD2 (6 bases). The V end was cut by 4 bases, the J end by 6 bases, with 26 bases between. In germline, CDR1 is SGHTA, CDR2 FQGNSA. The CDR3 is made up of 18 amino acids.

With respect to this clone: Compared with germline, one end of the junction differs, possibly owing to a read error. The chain has TRBV6-1 and TRBJ2-7, with 7 bases identical to TRBD1. This CDR3 has 15 amino acids. Germline loops: CDR1 MNHNS, CDR2 SASEGT. CDR3 protein: CASREGTANPGEQYF. In DNA, the CDR3 is TGTGCCAGCAGAGAAGGGACAGCTAATCCGGGGGAGCAGTACTTC.

V is TRBV7-8 and J is TRBJ2-3, with 10 bases identical to TRBD2. CDR3 length: 16 amino acids. CDR1 and CDR2 from the germline V gene are SGHVS and FQNEAQ. After removal of 4 bases from V and 0 bases from J, the junction contained 4 bases not matched to a gene. The CDR3 coding sequence is TGTGCCAGCAGCTCGGGACTAGCGCTAAGCACAGATACGCAGTATTTT. Translated, it gives CASSSGLALSTDTQYF.

The chain is built from TRBV28 and TRBJ1-1; the match to TRBD1 covers 9 bases. The junction had 8 bases not matched to a gene; V was cut back by 6 bases and J by 0 bases. This CDR3 region has 16 residues. Looked up from germline, CDR1 is MDHEN and CDR2 is SYDVKM. CDR3 sequence reads: CASRTPQGAMNTEAFF. The CDR3 DNA reads TGTGCCAGCAGAACACCACAGGGGGCTATGAACACTGAAGCTTTCTTT.

The chain couples TRBV28 to TRBJ1-2, with D possibly being TRBD1 (6 bases). V lost 6 bases and J 6 bases, leaving 17 bases between the germline ends. The germline V gene encodes CDR1 MDHEN and CDR2 SYDVKM. The length of the CDR3 is 14 residues. CDR3 in DNA: TGTGCCAGCAGCAGGACAGTCAGACAGAATGGCTACACCTTC. Residues: CASSRTVRQNGYTF.

This clone was seen a single time. The genes are TRBV2 and TRBJ1-1; D gene unclear. Deletions cut 2 bases from V and 11 bases from J, with 15 bases between. Germline V gene data show CDR1 as SNHLY and CDR2 as FYNNEI. The CDR3 spans 13 residues. CDR3: CASSERQKLGAFF. The CDR3 region has the DNA TGTGCCAGCAGTGAACGGCAGAAACTCGGGGCTTTCTTT.